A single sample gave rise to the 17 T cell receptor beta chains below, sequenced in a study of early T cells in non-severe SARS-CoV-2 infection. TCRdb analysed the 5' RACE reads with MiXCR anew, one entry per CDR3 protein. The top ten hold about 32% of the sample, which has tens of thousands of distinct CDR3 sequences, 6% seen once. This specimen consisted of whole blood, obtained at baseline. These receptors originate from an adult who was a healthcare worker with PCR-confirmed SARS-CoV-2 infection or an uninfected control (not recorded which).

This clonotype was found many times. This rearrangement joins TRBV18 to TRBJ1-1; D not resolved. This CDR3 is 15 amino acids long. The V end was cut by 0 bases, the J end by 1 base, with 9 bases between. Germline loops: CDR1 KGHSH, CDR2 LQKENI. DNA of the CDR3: TGTGCCAGCTCACCACCCGGGCAGACGAACACTGAAGCTTTCTTT. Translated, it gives CASSPPGQTNTEAFF.

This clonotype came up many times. CDR3 in amino acids: CASSVDPGHNTGELFF. CDR3 nucleotide sequence: TGTGCCAGCAGCGTAGACCCGGGACATAACACCGGGGAGCTGTTTTTT. The chain recombines TRBV9 with TRBJ2-2; D is perhaps TRBD1 (6 bases). The length of the CDR3 is 16 residues. CDR1 is SGDLS, CDR2 YYNGEE, per germline. V was pared by 0 bases and J by 2 bases, with 11 bases between.

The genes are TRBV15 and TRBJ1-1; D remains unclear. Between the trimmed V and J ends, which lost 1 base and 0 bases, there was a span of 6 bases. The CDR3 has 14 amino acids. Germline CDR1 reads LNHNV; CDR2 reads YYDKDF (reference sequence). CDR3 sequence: CATSRVQMNTEAFF. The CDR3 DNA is TGTGCCACCAGCAGAGTACAGATGAACACTGAAGCTTTCTTT.

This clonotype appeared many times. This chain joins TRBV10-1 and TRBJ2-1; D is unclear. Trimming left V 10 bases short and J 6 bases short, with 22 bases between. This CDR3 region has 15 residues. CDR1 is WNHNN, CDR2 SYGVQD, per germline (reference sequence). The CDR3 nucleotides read TGCGCCACCAAACTCTACCCGCCCCGTCGCAATGAGCAGTTCTTC. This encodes CATKLYPPRRNEQFF.

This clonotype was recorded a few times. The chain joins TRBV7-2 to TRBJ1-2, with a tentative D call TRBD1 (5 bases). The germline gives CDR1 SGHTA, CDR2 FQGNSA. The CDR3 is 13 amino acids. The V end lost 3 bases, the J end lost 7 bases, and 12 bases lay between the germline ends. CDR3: CASSFTGTVGYTF. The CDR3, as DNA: TGTGCCAGCAGCTTCACCGGGACCGTTGGCTACACCTTC.

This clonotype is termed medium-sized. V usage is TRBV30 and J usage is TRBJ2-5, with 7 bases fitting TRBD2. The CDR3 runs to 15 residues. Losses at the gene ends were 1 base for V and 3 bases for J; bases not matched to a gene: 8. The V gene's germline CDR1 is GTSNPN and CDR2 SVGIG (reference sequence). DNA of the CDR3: TGTGCCTGGAGTGACCCCCTCACTAGCGAAGAGACCCAGTACTTC. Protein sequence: CAWSDPLTSEETQYF.

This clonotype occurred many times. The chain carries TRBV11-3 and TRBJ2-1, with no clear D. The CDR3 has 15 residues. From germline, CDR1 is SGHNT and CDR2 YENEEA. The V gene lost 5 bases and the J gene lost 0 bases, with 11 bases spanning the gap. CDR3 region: CASSPDLISYNEQFF. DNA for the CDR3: TGTGCCAGCAGCCCCGACTTAATCTCCTACAATGAGCAGTTCTTC.

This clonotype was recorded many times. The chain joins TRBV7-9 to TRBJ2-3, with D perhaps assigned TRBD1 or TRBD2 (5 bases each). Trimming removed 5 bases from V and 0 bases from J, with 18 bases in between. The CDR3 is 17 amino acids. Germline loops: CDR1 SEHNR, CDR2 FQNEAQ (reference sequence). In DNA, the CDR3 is TGTGCCAGCAGCGTCGGGACGGCGAGCCCTAGCACAGATACGCAGTATTTT. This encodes CASSVGTASPSTDTQYF.

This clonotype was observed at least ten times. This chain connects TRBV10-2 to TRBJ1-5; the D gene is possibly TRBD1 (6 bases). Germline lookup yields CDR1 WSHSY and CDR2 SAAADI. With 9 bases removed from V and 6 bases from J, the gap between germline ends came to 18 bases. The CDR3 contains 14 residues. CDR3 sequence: CASMGNPGAQPQHF. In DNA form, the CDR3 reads TGCGCCAGTATGGGCAACCCAGGGGCTCAGCCCCAGCATTTT.

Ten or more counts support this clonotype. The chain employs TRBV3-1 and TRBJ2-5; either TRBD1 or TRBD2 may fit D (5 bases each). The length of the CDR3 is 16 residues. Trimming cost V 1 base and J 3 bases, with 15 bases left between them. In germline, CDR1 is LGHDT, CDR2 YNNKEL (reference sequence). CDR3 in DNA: TGTGCCAGCAGCCAAGTAGACAGTAGAGGGGAAGAGACCCAGTACTTC. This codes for CASSQVDSRGEETQYF.

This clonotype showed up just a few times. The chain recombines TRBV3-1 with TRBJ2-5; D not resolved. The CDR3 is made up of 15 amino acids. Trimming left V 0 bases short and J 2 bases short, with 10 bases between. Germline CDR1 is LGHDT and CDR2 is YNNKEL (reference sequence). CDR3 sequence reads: CASSQEYSSQETQYF. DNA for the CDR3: TGTGCCAGCAGCCAAGAGTACAGTAGTCAAGAGACCCAGTACTTC.

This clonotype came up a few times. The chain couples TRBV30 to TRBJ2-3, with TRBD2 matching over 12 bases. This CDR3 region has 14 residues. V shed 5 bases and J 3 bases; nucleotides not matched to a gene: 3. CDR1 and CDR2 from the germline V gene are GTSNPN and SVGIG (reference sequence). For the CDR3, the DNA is TGTGCCTGGGATGGACTAGCGGGAACAGATACGCAGTATTTT. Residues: CAWDGLAGTDTQYF.

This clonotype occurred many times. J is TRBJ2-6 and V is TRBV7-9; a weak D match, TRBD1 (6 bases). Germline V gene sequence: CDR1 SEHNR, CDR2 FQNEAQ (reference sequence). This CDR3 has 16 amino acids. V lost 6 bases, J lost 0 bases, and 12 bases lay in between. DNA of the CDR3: TGTGCCAGCAGTCTCCAGGGGTACTCTGGGGCCAACGTCCTGACTTTC. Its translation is CASSLQGYSGANVLTF.

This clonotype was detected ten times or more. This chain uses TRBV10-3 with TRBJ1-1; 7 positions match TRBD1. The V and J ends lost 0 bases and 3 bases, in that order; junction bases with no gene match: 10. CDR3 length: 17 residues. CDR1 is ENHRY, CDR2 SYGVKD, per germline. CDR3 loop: CAISESTDRQGDTEAFF. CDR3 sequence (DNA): TGTGCCATCAGTGAGTCAACCGATCGACAGGGTGACACTGAAGCTTTCTTT.

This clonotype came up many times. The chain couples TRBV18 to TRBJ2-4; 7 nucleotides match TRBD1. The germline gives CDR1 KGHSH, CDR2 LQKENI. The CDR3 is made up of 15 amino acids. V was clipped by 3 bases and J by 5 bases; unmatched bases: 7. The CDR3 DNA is TGTGCCAGCTCACCCGCCGGACAGGCCCAAAACATTCAGTACTTC. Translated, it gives CASSPAGQAQNIQYF.

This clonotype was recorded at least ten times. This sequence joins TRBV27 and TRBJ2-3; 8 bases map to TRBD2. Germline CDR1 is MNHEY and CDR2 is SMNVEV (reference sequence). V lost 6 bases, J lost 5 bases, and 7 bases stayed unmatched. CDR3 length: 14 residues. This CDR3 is CASSTGGARDTQYF. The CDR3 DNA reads TGTGCCAGCAGCACCGGGGGGGCGAGAGATACGCAGTATTTT.

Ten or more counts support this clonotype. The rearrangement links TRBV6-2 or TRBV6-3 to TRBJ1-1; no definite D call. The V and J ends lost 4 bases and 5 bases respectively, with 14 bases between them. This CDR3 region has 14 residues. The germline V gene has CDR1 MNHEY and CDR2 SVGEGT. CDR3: CASSFGREGTEAFF. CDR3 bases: TGTGCCAGCAGTTTCGGAAGGGAAGGAACTGAAGCTTTCTTT.